This T cell receptor beta chain emerged from a study of shared clonotypes between healthy human individuals. Study in general: CD4 naive and memory got three plates each, CD8 naive two, CD8 memory one. The study's findings and limits: Researchers sampled blood only, noting tissue repertoires likely differ. Investigators expected sequencing depth to affect clonotype sharing among donors.

This clone has only one observation. No antigen is known for it. Assay used: immunoSEQ multiplex PCR; TCRdb lists only in-frame clones, some missing. Found here are approximately 1,500,000 clones, 98% of them singletons; the top ten hold roughly 0.4%. This CDR3 contains 14 residues. The germline CDR1 and CDR2 sequences are SGHVS and FNYEAQ. V was shortened by 5 bases and J by 5 bases, with 16 bases between the two germline ends. Material for sequencing was naive CD4+ T cells sorted from blood. As for subset: CD45RA+ positively selected. The sequence was obtained from a man between 25 and 39 years old in good health. The chain recombines TRBV7-6 with TRBJ2-7; D possibly matches TRBD1 or TRBD2 (5 bases each). CDR3 coding DNA: TGTGCCAGCAGCCCGTCCCCGGGACGCCACGAGCAGTACTTC. Translation gives CASSPSPGRHEQYF.